A single sample gave rise to the 28 T cell receptor beta chains below, sequenced in a study of T cell responses to AZD1222 COVID-19 vaccine. Sequencing was performed with immunoSEQ multiplex PCR; in TCRdb, only in-frame clones are kept and a portion is missing. Of more than 90,000 clones listed, roughly 80% are singletons. The sequences come from peripheral blood, collected on day 0 of AZD1222 vaccination. These receptors originate from an adult in good health.

The rearrangement links TRBV30 to TRBJ1-4; D unresolved. The V gene's germline CDR1 is GTSNPN and CDR2 SVGIG (reference sequence). The CDR3 spans 11 residues. V lost 0 bases, J lost 8 bases, and 4 bases lay in between. CDR3 in DNA: TGTGCCTGGAGTGTAAGCGAAAAACTGTTTTTT. Translated, it gives CAWSVSEKLFF.

V gene TRBV19 combines with J gene TRBJ2-7; D assignment may be TRBD1 or TRBD2 (7 bases each). The CDR3 is 17 residues long. Germline loops: CDR1 LNHDA, CDR2 SQIVND (reference sequence). Trimming left V 3 bases short and J 3 bases short, with 21 bases between. The CDR3 is CASSIGPRGGRNYEQYF. The CDR3 DNA reads as TGTGCCAGTAGTATCGGCCCCAGGGGGGGGAGGAACTACGAGCAGTACTTC.

This chain joins TRBV6-6 and TRBJ2-2; D may match TRBD1 or TRBD2 (5 bases each). Germline CDR1 and CDR2: MNHNY and SVGAGI (reference sequence). The CDR3 has 15 residues. The germline V and J ends were trimmed by 2 bases and 4 bases, with 11 bases remaining between them. The CDR3: CASSYAGRVTGELFF. The CDR3 region has the DNA TGTGCCAGCAGTTACGCAGGGCGGGTCACCGGGGAGCTGTTTTTT.

The rearrangement uses TRBV7-8 and TRBJ2-1; 8 bases agree with TRBD1. The CDR3 is 14 amino acids. Germline loops: CDR1 SGHVS, CDR2 FQNEAQ. V dropped 5 bases and J dropped 10; count of bases not matched to a gene: 10. The CDR3 protein is CASSQQGVGWEQFF. The CDR3 nucleotides read TGTGCCAGCAGCCAACAGGGGGTTGGTTGGGAGCAGTTCTTC. Based on the CDR3 plus reference TRBV7-8 and TRBJ2-1, the full variable domain is GAGVSQSPRYKVAKRGQDVALRCDPISGHVSLFWYQQALGQGPEFLTYFQNEAQLDKSGLPSDRFFAERPEGSVSTLKIQRTQQEDSAVYLCASSQQGVGWEQFFGPGTRLTVL.

This chain uses TRBV7-9 with TRBJ1-1; TRBD1 might be the D (6 bases). Germline lookup yields CDR1 SEHNR and CDR2 FQNEAQ (reference sequence). The CDR3 covers 14 residues. Trimming shortened V by 1 base and J by 5 bases, and 11 bases separated the two germline ends. As DNA, the CDR3 is TGTGCCAGCAGCTTAGAGGACAGACGTACTGAAGCTTTCTTT. Amino acid sequence: CASSLEDRRTEAFF.

The rearrangement links TRBV2 to TRBJ2-4; no definite D call. The CDR3 runs to 11 residues. Germline V gene sequence: CDR1 SNHLY, CDR2 FYNNEI. Trimming stripped 2 bases from V and 10 bases from J, with 6 bases between. The CDR3 here is CASSESKIQYF. CDR3 in DNA: TGTGCCAGCAGTGAAAGCAAGATTCAGTACTTC.

This clone has only one observation. The rearrangement uses TRBV28 and TRBJ2-1; no clear D gene. V dropped 5 bases and J dropped 8 bases, with 7 bases sitting between them. This CDR3 is built from 11 residues. Germline V gene lookup returns CDR1 MDHEN and CDR2 SYDVKM. CDR3 bases: TGTGCCAGCAGTCTAGATCATGAGCAGTTCTTC. Translated: CASSLDHEQFF.

The gene calls are TRBV2 and TRBJ2-1; D call uncertain. The V gene's germline CDR1 is SNHLY and CDR2 FYNNEI. The CDR3 is 14 amino acids. Trimming cost V 0 bases and J 7 bases, with 10 bases left between them. The CDR3 sequence: CASSEALPLNEQFF. In DNA, the CDR3 is TGTGCCAGCAGTGAAGCGCTTCCCCTTAATGAGCAGTTCTTC.

The chain is built from TRBV12-3 or TRBV12-4 and TRBJ1-5; D uncertain. Trimming pared 2 bases from V and 1 base from J, leaving 3 bases between. This CDR3 comprises 13 residues. The CDR3 loop reads CASSLLSNQPQHF. The CDR3 DNA reads as TGTGCCAGCAGTTTATTGAGCAATCAGCCCCAGCATTTT.

The chain couples TRBV7-2 to TRBJ1-6, with 8 positions matching TRBD1. Germline V CDR1 and CDR2: SGHTA, FQGNSA. CDR3 length: 15 residues. V lost 0 bases and J lost 9; bases outside the gene matches: 4. Written as DNA, the CDR3 is TGTGCCAGCAGCTTAGCTGGGACAGGAGGTTCACCCCTCCACTTT. Translation: CASSLAGTGGSPLHF. Full variable domain (missing parts from reference TRBV7-2 and TRBJ1-6): GAGVSQSPSNKVTEKGKDVELRCDPISGHTALYWYRQSLGQGLEFLIYFQGNSAPDKSGLPSDRFSAERTGGSVSTLTIQRTQQEDSAVYLCASSLAGTGGSPLHFGNGTRLTVT.

The gene calls are TRBV5-1 and TRBJ2-5; D is perhaps TRBD1 (5 bases). The germline V gene encodes CDR1 SGHRS and CDR2 YFSETQ. Between the trimmed V and J ends, which lost 4 bases and 2 bases, there was a span of 12 bases. The CDR3 is 14 residues long. CDR3 region: CASSEWTTQETQYF. CDR3 sequence (DNA): TGCGCCAGCAGCGAATGGACAACTCAAGAGACCCAGTACTTC.

The chain uses TRBV3-1 (or the pseudogene TRBV3-2) and TRBJ1-2; tentatively, D is TRBD1 (5 bases). The V end was cut by 4 bases, the J end by 5 bases, with 23 bases between. There are 17 residues in the CDR3. The germline V gene has CDR1 LGHDT and CDR2 YNNKEL (reference sequence). The CDR3 nucleotides read TGTGCCAGCAGCCCCCCTCGTAGACGGGGGATAGGGTATGGCTACACCTTC. It yields the protein CASSPPRRRGIGYGYTF.

This chain joins TRBV30 and TRBJ1-2; no clear D. Germline values: CDR1 GTSNPN, CDR2 SVGIG (reference sequence). This CDR3 is 14 amino acids long. The V and J ends lost 7 bases and 2 bases respectively, with 17 bases between them. The CDR3 nucleotides are TGTGCCTCCTCCCCTGCAGGAGGGAACTATGGCTACACCTTC. Amino acid sequence: CASSPAGGNYGYTF.

The gene calls are TRBV15 and TRBJ1-2, with D unresolved. The CDR3 extends over 13 amino acids. Trimming pared 1 base from V and 4 bases from J, leaving 7 bases between. Germline V CDR1 and CDR2: LNHNV, YYDKDF (reference sequence). The CDR3 bases are TGTGCCACCAGCAGAGGTTCGTTCTATGGCTACACCTTC. This codes for CATSRGSFYGYTF. Variable domain in full (rest from reference TRBV15 and TRBJ1-2): DAMVIQNPRYQVTQFGKPVTLSCSQTLNHNVMYWYQQKSSQAPKLLFHYYDKDFNNEADTPDNFQSRRPNTSFCFLDIRSPGLGDTAMYLCATSRGSFYGYTFGSGTRLTVV.

V gene TRBV18 combines with J gene TRBJ1-2; D call uncertain. The V gene lost 3 bases and the J gene lost 7 bases, with 9 bases spanning the gap. Germline V gene data show CDR1 as KGHSH and CDR2 as LQKENI. This CDR3 has 12 amino acids. CDR3: CASSPPLGGYTF. CDR3 DNA: TGTGCCAGCTCACCGCCCCTTGGTGGCTACACCTTC.

The chain links TRBV4-2 to TRBJ2-1; 11 nucleotides line up with TRBD2. The CDR3 length is 16 residues. Unmatched junction bases numbered 10, after V lost 4 bases and J lost 8 bases. The germline CDR1 and CDR2 sequences are LGHNA and YNFKEQ. The DNA for the CDR3 is TGTGCCAGCAGCCGAGCGATAACTAGCGGGAGTTATGAGCAGTTCTTC. Residues: CASSRAITSGSYEQFF.

The chain combines TRBV29-1 with TRBJ1-2; 9 nucleotides align to TRBD1. This CDR3 is 12 amino acids long. Germline lookup yields CDR1 SQVTM and CDR2 ANQGSEA. V lost 7 bases, J lost 5 bases, and 5 bases stayed unmatched. CDR3 in DNA: TGCAGCGCCCGGACAGGGGAATATGGCTACACCTTC. Its protein product is CSARTGEYGYTF.

J is TRBJ1-1 and V is TRBV29-1, with a possible D match to TRBD1 (5 bases). The germline V gene has CDR1 SQVTM and CDR2 ANQGSEA. V was pared by 6 bases and J by 8 bases, with 13 bases between. The CDR3 has 11 amino acids. DNA for the CDR3: TGCAGCGTAGACCGGGACGGAGAAGCTTTCTTT. It codes for CSVDRDGEAFF.

The CDR3 loop reads CASSPQGRGEAFF. The CDR3 bases are TGTGCCAGCAGCCCACAGGGTCGGGGGGAAGCTTTCTTT. V is TRBV6-5 and J is TRBJ1-1; possibly TRBD1 for D (6 bases). V dropped 6 bases and J dropped 8 bases, with 16 bases sitting between them. The V gene's germline CDR1 is MNHEY and CDR2 SVGAGI. The CDR3 length is 13 residues.

This clone turned up a few times. J is TRBJ2-1 and V is TRBV10-3; 8 bases agree with TRBD1. Germline CDR1 and CDR2: ENHRY and SYGVKD. The ends lost 7 bases at V and 6 bases at J; junction bases unmatched: 11. The CDR3 has 15 residues. This chain's CDR3 is CAIMASLGQVNEQFF. In DNA, the CDR3 is TGTGCCATCATGGCCTCCCTGGGACAGGTCAATGAGCAGTTCTTC.

The chain carries TRBV28 and TRBJ1-2; the D gene is possibly TRBD1 (5 bases). Germline CDR1 MDHEN, CDR2 SYDVKM. This CDR3 is 14 amino acids long. V lost 6 bases and J 5 bases, leaving 16 bases between the germline ends. DNA of the CDR3: TGTGCCAGCAGAAGCGCCGACAGAACTTATGGCTACACCTTC. This codes for CASRSADRTYGYTF.

V usage is TRBV6-5 and J usage is TRBJ1-3; D might be TRBD1 (6 bases). Germline loops: CDR1 MNHEY, CDR2 SVGAGI. V dropped 6 bases and J dropped 0 bases, with 12 bases sitting between them. CDR3 size: 15 residues. The CDR3 DNA reads TGTGCCAGCAGGAGGACAGCTTACTCTGGAAACACCATATATTTT. Its translation: CASRRTAYSGNTIYF.

CDR3 DNA sequence: TGTGCCAGCTCACCACCCGAAGGGCACAATCAGCCCCAGCATTTT. Its translation: CASSPPEGHNQPQHF. The rearrangement uses TRBV18 and TRBJ1-5; D ambiguous. The ends were cut back, 0 bases at V and 3 bases at J, with 9 bases in the middle. Germline V CDR1 and CDR2: KGHSH, LQKENI. The CDR3 contains 15 residues.

The V and J genes are TRBV25-1 and TRBJ2-1; D is possibly TRBD2 (5 bases). V shed 3 bases and J shed 0 bases, with 18 bases lying between them. This CDR3 comprises 18 residues. Germline V CDR1 and CDR2: MGHDK, SYGVNS. The CDR3 DNA reads TGTGCCAGCAGTGAGTTGAGGGCTAGCTCGAGCTCCTACAATGAGCAGTTCTTC. This codes for CASSELRASSSSYNEQFF.

This clone appeared a few times. This chain joins TRBV6-2 or TRBV6-3 and TRBJ1-1, with D hard to call. V lost 2 bases and J 4 bases, leaving 5 bases between the germline ends. CDR3 length: 12 amino acids. Germline CDR1 reads MNHEY; CDR2 reads SVGEGT. CDR3 DNA: TGTGCCAGCAGTTACGAGTCCACTGAAGCTTTCTTT. Amino acids: CASSYESTEAFF.

This sequence joins TRBV18 and TRBJ2-5; the match to TRBD1 covers 7 bases. CDR1 KGHSH and CDR2 LQKENI come from the germline V gene. J gave up 3 bases and V 7 bases, and 5 bases lay outside the gene matches. There are 13 residues in the CDR3. The CDR3 spells CASLTGTEETQYF. CDR3 coding DNA: TGTGCCAGCTTGACCGGGACAGAAGAGACCCAGTACTTC.

The V gene is TRBV9, the J gene TRBJ2-3; TRBD1 might be the D (6 bases). Germline values: CDR1 SGDLS, CDR2 YYNGEE. The CDR3 spans 14 residues. Trimming removed 3 bases at V and 4 bases at J, with 12 bases between. CDR3 sequence reads: CASSATGIPDTQYF. The CDR3, as DNA: TGTGCCAGCAGCGCCACAGGGATTCCAGATACGCAGTATTTT.

In regard to this clone: The CDR3 does not close with the conserved phenylalanine or tryptophan, likely indicating a read error. Because the CDR3's place on the DNA is in doubt, the DNA is left out and the CDR3 is given as listed by TCRdb. The J gene is TRBJ1-1, the V gene TRBV5-1. From its first to its last residue, the CDR3 has 13 amino acids. CDR1 SGHRS and CDR2 YFSETQ come from the germline V gene. This CDR3 is CASSLDPGRGLEI.